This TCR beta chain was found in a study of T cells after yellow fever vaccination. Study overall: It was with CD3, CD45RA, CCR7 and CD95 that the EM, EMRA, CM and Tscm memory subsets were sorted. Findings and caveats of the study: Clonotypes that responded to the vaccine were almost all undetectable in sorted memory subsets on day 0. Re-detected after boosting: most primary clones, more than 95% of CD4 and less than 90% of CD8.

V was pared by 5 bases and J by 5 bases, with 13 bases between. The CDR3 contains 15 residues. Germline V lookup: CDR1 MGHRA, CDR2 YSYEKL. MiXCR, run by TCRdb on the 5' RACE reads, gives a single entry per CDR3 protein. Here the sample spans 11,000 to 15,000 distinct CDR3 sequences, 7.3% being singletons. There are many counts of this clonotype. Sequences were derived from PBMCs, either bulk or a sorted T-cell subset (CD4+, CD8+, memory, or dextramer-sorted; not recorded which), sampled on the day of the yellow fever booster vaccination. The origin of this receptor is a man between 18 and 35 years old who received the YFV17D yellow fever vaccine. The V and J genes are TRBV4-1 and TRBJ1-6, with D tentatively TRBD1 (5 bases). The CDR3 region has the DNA TGCGCCAGCAGCTTTTGGGGGGGGAATAATTCACCCCTCCACTTT. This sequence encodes CASSFWGGNNSPLHF.